The entry below gives a single T cell receptor (beta chain) sequence along with its context. This specimen comes from a study of blood T cell repertoires in COVID-19. Study-wide background: T cells, B-cell-depleted T cells, or PBMCs supplied cDNA or gDNA.

The table came from immunoSEQ multiplex PCR; TCRdb's copy has only in-frame clones and leaves some out. The table lists under 300,000 clones, more than 70% of them singletons, with more than 9% in the top ten. CDR1 and CDR2 from the germline V gene are SGHNT and YYREEE (reference sequence). CDR3 size: 14 residues. Trimming took off 0 bases at V and 1 base at J, with 2 bases between the two ends. Sequences were obtained from peripheral blood. The origin of this receptor is a man aged 80 or over with acute or convalescent COVID-19. The chain links TRBV5-4 to TRBJ2-6; D unresolved. The CDR3 is CASSLASGANVLTF. The DNA for the CDR3 is TGTGCCAGCAGCTTGGCATCTGGGGCCAACGTCCTGACTTTC. The complete variable domain, with remaining parts taken from reference TRBV5-4 and TRBJ2-6, reads ETGVTQSPTHLIKTRGQQVTLRCSSQSGHNTVSWYQQALGQGPQFIFQYYREEENGRGNFPPRFSGLQFPNYSSELNVNALELDDSALYLCASSLASGANVLTFGAGSRLTVL.